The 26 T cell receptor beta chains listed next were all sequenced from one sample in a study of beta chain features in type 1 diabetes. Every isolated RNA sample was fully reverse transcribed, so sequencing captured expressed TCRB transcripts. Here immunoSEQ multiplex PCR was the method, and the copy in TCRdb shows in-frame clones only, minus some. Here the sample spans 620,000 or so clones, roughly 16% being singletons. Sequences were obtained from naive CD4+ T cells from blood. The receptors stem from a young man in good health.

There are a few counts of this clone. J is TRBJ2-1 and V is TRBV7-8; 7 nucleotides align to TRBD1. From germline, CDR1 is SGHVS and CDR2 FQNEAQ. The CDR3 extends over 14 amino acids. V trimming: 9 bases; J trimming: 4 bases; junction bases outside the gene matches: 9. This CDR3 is CASTQGMRYNEQFF. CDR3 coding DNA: TGTGCCAGTACACAGGGGATGCGGTACAATGAGCAGTTCTTC.

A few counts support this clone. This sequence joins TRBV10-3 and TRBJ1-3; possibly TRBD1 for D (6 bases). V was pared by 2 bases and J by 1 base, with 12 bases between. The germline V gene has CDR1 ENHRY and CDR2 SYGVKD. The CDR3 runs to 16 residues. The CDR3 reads CAISETGKASGNTIYF. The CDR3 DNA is TGTGCCATCAGTGAGACAGGGAAGGCATCTGGAAACACCATATATTTT.

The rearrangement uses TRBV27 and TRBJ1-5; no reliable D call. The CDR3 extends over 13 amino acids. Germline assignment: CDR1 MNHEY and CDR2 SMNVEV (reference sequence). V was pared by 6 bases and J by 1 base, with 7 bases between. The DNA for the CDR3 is TGTGCCAGCAGCTCGGAGAGCAATCAGCCCCAGCATTTT. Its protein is CASSSESNQPQHF.

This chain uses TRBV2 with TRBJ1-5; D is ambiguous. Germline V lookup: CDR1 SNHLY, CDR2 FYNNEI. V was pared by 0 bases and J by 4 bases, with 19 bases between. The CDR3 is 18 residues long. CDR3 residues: CASSEALKDGRRNQPQHF. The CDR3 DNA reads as TGTGCCAGCAGTGAAGCCTTGAAGGACGGCAGGCGGAATCAGCCCCAGCATTTT.

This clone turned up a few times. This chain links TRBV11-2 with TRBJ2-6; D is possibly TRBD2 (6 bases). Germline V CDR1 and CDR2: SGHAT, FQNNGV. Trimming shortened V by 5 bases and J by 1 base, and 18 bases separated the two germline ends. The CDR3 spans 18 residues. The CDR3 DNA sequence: TGTGCCAGCAGCCTTTCGGGGAGGTTAGAATCTGGGGCCAACGTCCTGACTTTC. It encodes CASSLSGRLESGANVLTF. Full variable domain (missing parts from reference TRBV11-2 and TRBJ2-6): EAGVAQSPRYKIIEKRQSVAFWCNPISGHATLYWYQQILGQGPKLLIQFQNNGVVDDSQLPKDRFSAERLKGVDSTLKIQPAKLEDSAVYLCASSLSGRLESGANVLTFGAGSRLTVL.

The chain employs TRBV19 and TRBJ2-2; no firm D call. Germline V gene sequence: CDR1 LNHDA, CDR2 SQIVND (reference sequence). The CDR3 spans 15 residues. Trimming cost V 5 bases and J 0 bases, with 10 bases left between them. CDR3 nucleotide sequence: TGTGCCAGTAGTCGATTTACGGCGAACACCGGGGAGCTGTTTTTT. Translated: CASSRFTANTGELFF.

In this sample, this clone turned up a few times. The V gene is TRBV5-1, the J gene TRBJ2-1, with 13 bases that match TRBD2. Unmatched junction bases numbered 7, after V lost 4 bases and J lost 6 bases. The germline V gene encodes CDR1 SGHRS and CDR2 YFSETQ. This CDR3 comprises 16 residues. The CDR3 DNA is TGCGCCAGCAGCGGTTTGGGGACTAGCGGGACCAATGAGCAGTTCTTC. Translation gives CASSGLGTSGTNEQFF.

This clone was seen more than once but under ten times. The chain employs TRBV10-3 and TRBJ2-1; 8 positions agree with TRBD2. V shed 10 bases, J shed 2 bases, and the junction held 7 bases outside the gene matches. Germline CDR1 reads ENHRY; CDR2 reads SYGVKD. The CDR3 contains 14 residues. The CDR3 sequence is CATSASGPYNEQFF. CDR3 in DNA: TGTGCCACTTCGGCTAGCGGGCCCTACAATGAGCAGTTCTTC.

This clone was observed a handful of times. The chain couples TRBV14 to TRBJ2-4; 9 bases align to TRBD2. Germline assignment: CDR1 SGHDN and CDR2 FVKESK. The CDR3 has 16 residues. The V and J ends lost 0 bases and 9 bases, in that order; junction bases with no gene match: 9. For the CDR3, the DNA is TGTGCCAGCAGCCAAGATTTTGGCGGGGGGGCCACCATTCAGTACTTC. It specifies CASSQDFGGGATIQYF.

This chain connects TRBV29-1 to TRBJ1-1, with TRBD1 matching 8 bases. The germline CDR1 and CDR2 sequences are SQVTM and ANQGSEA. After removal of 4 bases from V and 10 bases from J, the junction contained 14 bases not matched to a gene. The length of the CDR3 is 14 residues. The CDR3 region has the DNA TGCAGCGTTGTAAAGGACAGGGAAGGATTGGGAGCTTTCTTT. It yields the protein CSVVKDREGLGAFF. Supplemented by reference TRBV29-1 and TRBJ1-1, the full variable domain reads SAVISQKPSRDICQRGTSLTIQCQVDSQVTMMFWYRQQPGQSLTLIATANQGSEATYESGFVIDKFPISRPNLTFSTLTVSNMSPEDSSIYLCSVVKDREGLGAFFGQGTRLTVV.

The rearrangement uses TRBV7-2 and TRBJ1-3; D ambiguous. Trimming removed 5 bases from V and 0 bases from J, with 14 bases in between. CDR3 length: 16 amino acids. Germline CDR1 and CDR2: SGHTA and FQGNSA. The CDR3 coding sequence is TGTGCCAGCAGCCCCCCGCCTTGGTACTCTGGAAACACCATATATTTT. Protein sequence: CASSPPPWYSGNTIYF.

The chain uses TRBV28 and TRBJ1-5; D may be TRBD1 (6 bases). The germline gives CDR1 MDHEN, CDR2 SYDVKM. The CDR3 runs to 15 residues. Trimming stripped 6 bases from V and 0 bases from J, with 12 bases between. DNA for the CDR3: TGTGCCAGCAGCCGGACAGTTAATAGCAATCAGCCCCAGCATTTT. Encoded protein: CASSRTVNSNQPQHF.

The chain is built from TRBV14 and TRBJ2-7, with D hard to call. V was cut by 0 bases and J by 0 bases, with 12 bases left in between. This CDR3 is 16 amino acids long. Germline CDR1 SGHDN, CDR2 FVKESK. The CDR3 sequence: CASSQDGWRSSYEQYF. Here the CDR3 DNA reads TGTGCCAGCAGCCAAGATGGCTGGCGTAGCTCCTACGAGCAGTACTTC.

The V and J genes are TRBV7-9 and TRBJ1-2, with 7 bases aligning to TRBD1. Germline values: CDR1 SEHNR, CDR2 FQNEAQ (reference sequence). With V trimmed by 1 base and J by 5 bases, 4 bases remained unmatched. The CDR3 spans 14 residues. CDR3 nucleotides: TGTGCCAGCAGCTTAGGGGACAGCCGATATGGCTACACCTTC. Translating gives CASSLGDSRYGYTF.

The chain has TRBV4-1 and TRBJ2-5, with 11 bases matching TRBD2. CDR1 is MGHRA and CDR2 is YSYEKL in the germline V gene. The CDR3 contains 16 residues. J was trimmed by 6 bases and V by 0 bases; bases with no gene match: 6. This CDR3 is CASSQDVAGGTKTQYF. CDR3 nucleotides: TGCGCCAGCAGCCAAGACGTAGCGGGGGGGACGAAGACCCAGTACTTC.

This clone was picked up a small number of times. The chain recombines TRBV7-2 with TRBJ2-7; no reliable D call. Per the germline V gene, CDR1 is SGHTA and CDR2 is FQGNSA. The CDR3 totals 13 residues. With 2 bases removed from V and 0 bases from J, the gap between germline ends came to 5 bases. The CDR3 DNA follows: TGTGCCAGCAGCTTACACAGCTCCTACGAGCAGTACTTC. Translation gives CASSLHSSYEQYF.

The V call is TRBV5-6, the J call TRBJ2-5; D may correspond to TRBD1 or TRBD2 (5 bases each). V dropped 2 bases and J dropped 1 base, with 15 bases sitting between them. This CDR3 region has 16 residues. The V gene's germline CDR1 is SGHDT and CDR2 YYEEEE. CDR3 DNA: TGTGCCAGCAGCTTACAGAGCTCGGGGCGCCAAGAGACCCAGTACTTC. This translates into CASSLQSSGRQETQYF.

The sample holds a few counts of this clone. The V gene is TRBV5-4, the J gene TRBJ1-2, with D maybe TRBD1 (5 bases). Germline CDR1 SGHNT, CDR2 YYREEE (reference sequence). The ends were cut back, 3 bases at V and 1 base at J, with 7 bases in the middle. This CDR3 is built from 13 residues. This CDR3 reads CASSSTVNYGYTF. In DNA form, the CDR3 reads TGTGCCAGCAGCTCGACAGTTAACTATGGCTACACCTTC.

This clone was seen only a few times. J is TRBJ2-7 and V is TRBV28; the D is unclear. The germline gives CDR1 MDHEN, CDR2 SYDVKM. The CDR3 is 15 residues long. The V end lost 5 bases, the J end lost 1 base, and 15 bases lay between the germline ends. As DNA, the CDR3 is TGTGCCAGCAGTCCTCCCCCGGACGGATCCTACGAGCAGTACTTC. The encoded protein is CASSPPPDGSYEQYF.

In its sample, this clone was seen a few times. CDR3 sequence reads: CASSYPGLPSSYEQYF. The CDR3 bases are TGTGCCAGCAGTTACCCAGGACTTCCGAGCTCCTACGAGCAGTACTTC. The rearrangement uses TRBV6-6 and TRBJ2-7, with a weak D call TRBD2 (5 bases). The germline V gene encodes CDR1 MNHNY and CDR2 SVGAGI (reference sequence). The CDR3 totals 16 residues. V lost 2 bases to trimming and J lost 0 bases, with 14 bases between them.

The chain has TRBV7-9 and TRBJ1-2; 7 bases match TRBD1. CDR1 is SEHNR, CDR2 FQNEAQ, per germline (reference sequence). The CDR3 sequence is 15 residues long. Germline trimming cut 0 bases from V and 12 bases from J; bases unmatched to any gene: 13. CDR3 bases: TGTGCCAGCAGCTTAGCTGGGACAGTCACTCTGGGCAACACCTTC. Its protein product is CASSLAGTVTLGNTF.

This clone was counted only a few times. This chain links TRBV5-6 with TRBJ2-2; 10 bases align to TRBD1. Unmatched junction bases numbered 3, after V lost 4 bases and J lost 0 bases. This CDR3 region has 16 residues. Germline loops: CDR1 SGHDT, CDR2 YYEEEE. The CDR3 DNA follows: TGTGCCAGCAGCCTCGGACAGGGGGCGAACACCGGGGAGCTGTTTTTT. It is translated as CASSLGQGANTGELFF.

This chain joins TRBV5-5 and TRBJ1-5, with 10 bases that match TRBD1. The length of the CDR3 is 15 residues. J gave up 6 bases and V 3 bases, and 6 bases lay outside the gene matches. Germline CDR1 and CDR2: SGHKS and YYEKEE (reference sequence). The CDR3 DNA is TGTGCCAGCAGCTCCGACAGGGGGCAGGGTCAGCCCCAGCATTTT. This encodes CASSSDRGQGQPQHF.

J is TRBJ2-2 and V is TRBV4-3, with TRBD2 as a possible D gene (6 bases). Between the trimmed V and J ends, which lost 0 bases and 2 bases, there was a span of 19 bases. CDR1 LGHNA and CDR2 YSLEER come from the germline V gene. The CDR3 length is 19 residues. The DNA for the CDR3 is TGCGCCAGCAGCCAAGATCCTAGGGTGGCGGGGCCCAACACCGGGGAGCTGTTTTTT. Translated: CASSQDPRVAGPNTGELFF.

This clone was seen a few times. This chain's CDR3 is CASSQPGSTGANVLTF. In nucleotides, the CDR3 is TGCGCCAGCAGCCAGCCGGGCTCTACGGGGGCCAACGTCCTGACTTTC. The chain employs TRBV4-1 and TRBJ2-6, with D unclear. Trimming pared 3 bases from V and 4 bases from J, leaving 13 bases between. CDR3 size: 16 residues. Germline V gene data show CDR1 as MGHRA and CDR2 as YSYEKL.

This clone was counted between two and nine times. Here the CDR3 DNA reads TGTGCCAGCAGCCGGGGACTAGCGGGCACAGATACGCAGTATTTT. Translating it yields CASSRGLAGTDTQYF. The rearrangement joins TRBV7-2 to TRBJ2-3; 11 bases fit TRBD2. The CDR3 runs 15 residues. Looked up from germline, CDR1 is SGHTA and CDR2 is FQGNSA. V shed 5 bases, J shed 1 base, and the junction held 2 bases outside the gene matches. The variable domain in full, completed from reference TRBV7-2 and TRBJ2-3, reads GAGVSQSPSNKVTEKGKDVELRCDPISGHTALYWYRQSLGQGLEFLIYFQGNSAPDKSGLPSDRFSAERTGGSVSTLTIQRTQQEDSAVYLCASSRGLAGTDTQYFGPGTRLTVL.